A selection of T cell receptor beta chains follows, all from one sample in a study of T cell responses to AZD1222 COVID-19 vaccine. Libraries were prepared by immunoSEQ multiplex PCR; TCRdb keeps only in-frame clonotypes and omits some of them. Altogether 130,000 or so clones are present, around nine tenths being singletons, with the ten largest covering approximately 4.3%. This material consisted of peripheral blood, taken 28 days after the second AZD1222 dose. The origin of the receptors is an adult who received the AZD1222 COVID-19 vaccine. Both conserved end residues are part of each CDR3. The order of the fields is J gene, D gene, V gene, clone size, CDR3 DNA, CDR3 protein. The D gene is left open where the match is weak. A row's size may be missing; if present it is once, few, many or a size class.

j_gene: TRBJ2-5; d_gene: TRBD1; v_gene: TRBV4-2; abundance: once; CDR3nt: TGTGCCAGCAGCCAGGGGGGGACAGGGCCACAAGAGACCCAGTACTTC; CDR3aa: CASSQGGTGPQETQYF
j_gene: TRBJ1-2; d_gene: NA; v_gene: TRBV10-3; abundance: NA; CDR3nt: TGTGCCATCAGAACGGGCTATGGCTACACCTTC; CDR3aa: CAIRTGYGYTF
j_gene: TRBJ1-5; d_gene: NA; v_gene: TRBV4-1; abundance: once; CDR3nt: TGCGCCAGCAGCCAAGTCCACATTAGCAATCAGCCCCAGCATTTT; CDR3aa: CASSQVHISNQPQHF
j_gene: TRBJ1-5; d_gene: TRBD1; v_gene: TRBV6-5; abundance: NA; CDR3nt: TGTGCCAGAATACAGGGGTGCAATCAGCCCCAGCATTTT; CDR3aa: CARIQGCNQPQHF
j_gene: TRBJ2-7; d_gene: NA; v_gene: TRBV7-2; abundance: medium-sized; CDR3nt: TGTGCCAGCAGCTTAGGTCCTCCTCCTCTCTACGAGCAGTACTTC; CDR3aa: CASSLGPPPLYEQYF
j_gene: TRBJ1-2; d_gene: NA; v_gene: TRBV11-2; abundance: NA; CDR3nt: TGTGCCAGCAGCTCGGGGGTGGTCTATGGCTACACCTTC; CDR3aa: CASSSGVVYGYTF
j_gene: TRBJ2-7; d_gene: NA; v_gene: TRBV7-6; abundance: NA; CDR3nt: TGTGCCAGCAGCTTTCGGTCCGGGATGGCCTACGAGCAGTACTTC; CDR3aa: CASSFRSGMAYEQYF
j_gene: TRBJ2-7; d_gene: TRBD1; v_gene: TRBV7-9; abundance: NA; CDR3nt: TGTGCCAGCAGCGACCCGGGACAGGGCCCCGAGCAGTACTTC; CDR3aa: CASSDPGQGPEQYF
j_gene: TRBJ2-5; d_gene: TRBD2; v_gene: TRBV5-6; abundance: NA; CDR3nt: TGTGCCAGCAGCCACCATAGCGGGGGGAGCGGGACCCAGTACTTC; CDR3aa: CASSHHSGGSGTQYF
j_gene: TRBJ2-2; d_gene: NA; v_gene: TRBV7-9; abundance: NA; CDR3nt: TGTGCCAGCAGCTTACGACTTTTTGGGACCGGGGAGCTGTTTTTT; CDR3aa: CASSLRLFGTGELFF
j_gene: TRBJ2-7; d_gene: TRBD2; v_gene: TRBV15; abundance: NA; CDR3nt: TGTGCCACCAGCAGAGAAACGACTAGCGGGGGCTACGAGCAGTACTTC; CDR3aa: CATSRETTSGGYEQYF
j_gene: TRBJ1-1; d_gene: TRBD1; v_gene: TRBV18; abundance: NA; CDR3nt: TGTGCCAGCTCTCCCACAGGGGTCGGCGCTGAAGCTTTCTTT; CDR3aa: CASSPTGVGAEAFF
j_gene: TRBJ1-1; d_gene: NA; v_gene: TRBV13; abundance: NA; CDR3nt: TGTGCCAGCACCGATCAGGCGTCGGAAGCTTTCTTT; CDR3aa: CASTDQASEAFF
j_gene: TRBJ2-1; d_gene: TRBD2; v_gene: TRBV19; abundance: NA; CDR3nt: TGTGCCAGTTCAGCACTAGCGGGAGTGACCATTTACAATGAGCAGTTCTTC; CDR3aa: CASSALAGVTIYNEQFF
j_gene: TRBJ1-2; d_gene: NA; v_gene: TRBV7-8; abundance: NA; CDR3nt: TGTGCCAGCAGCTCGGTTGGCTATGGCTACACCTTC; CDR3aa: CASSSVGYGYTF
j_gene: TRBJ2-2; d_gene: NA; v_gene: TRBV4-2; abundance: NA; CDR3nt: TGTGCCAGCAGCCATACCGCGTTCTCTCCAGGGGCGAGGGGGACCGGGGAGCTGTTTTTT; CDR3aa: CASSHTAFSPGARGTGELFF
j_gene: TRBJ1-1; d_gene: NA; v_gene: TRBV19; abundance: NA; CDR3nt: TGTGCCAGTAGTATGGTTGGGAGCACTGAAGCTTTCTTT; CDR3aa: CASSMVGSTEAFF
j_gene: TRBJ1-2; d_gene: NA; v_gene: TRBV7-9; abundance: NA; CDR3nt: TGTGCCAGCAGCTGGGACGGTAACTATGGCTACACCTTC; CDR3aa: CASSWDGNYGYTF
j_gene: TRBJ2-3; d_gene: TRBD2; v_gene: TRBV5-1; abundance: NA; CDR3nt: TGCGCCAGCAGCCCAGGACTAGCGGGGGACACAGATACGCAGTATTTT; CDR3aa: CASSPGLAGDTDTQYF
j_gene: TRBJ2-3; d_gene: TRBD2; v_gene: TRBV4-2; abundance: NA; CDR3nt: TGTGCCAGCAGCCAAGGGGACTGGACTAGCGGGGGCACAGATACGCAGTATTTT; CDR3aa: CASSQGDWTSGGTDTQYF
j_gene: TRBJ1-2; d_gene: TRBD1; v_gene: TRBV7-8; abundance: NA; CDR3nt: TGTGCCAGCAGCTTAATGGGACAGGGAGACTATGGCTACACCTTC; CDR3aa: CASSLMGQGDYGYTF